This TCR beta chain emerged from a study of blood T cell repertoires in COVID-19. Study-level information: Both acute and convalescent COVID-19 samples were obtained from the United States, Italy and Spain. PBMCs, B-cell-depleted T cells, or T cells provided the cDNA or gDNA that made up the material.

Original analysis: Amplified reference gene primers provided the basis for estimating nucleated cell counts. The method was immunoSEQ multiplex PCR; TCRdb's version includes in-frame clones alone and lacks a portion of them. That table is the source of V, J and clone size, and D and trimming were worked out from the DNA. The table has around 180,000 clones, more than 65% seen once. In its sample, this clone was seen once. Specimen: peripheral blood. The sequence was collected from a woman older than 75 with active or convalescent COVID-19.

The DNA for the CDR3 is TGTGCCAGTGTTAGACCGACAGGGAAGACCGGGGAGCTGTTTTTT. Translated, it gives CASVRPTGKTGELFF. V usage is TRBV28 and J usage is TRBJ2-2, with 7 nucleotides matching TRBD1. Germline CDR1 and CDR2: MDHEN and SYDVKM. The ends lost 9 bases at V and 5 bases at J; junction bases unmatched: 12. The CDR3 sequence is 15 residues long.